The clone carrying this TCR beta chain was seen only a few times. Its cognate antigen is unknown. This record comes from a study of T-cell memory formation after mild COVID-19. The overall study: Clustering of TCRs was largely donor specific. Points from the study as a whole: Contracting clones from day 15 to 85 showed balanced CD4/CD8; later expanders favored CD4+. The main location of contracting CD4+ clones was CM and EM, and that of contracting CD8+ clones was EMRA.

V shed 6 bases, J shed 7 bases, and the junction held 15 bases outside the gene matches. The CDR3 runs to 15 residues. CDR1 and CDR2 (germline): SNHLY, FYNNEI. One entry per CDR3 protein, called by TCRdb with MiXCR from the 5' RACE reads. The sample contains approximately 250,000 distinct CDR3 sequences, around 15% of which appear only once. The rearrangement uses TRBV2 and TRBJ2-7; 7 bases agree with TRBD2. What was sequenced was PBMCs or a T cell subset sorted from them (not recorded which). The TCR originated in a man in his late teens or twenties who had mild COVID-19 (a few samples of this study predate the infection). Cell type and time point are not known. The CDR3 region is CASRRMSGVNREQYV. CDR3 sequence (DNA): TGTGCCAGCAGGCGAATGAGCGGGGTAAATAGGGAGCAGTACGTC.